One and the same sample provided the 19 T cell receptor beta chains below, sequenced in a study of blood T cell repertoires in COVID-19. Method: immunoSEQ multiplex PCR; TCRdb's copy keeps in-frame clones and lacks some. The sample has just under 65,000 clones; around 73% are singletons. Sequencing was performed on peripheral blood. Receptor source: a man aged 55-75 years with COVID-19, enrolled during active disease.

The CDR3 DNA is TGTGCCAGCAGCCCAAGCGGGACAGCCAAAAACATTCAGTACTTC. Amino acid sequence: CASSPSGTAKNIQYF. The V and J genes are TRBV6-5 and TRBJ2-4, with 7 bases aligning to TRBD2. Trimming at V came to 6 bases and at J to 0 bases, leaving 5 bases not matched to a gene. CDR3 size: 15 residues. Germline V gives CDR1 MNHEY, CDR2 SVGAGI.

The chain uses TRBV7-2 and TRBJ2-7; TRBD1 is a possible D gene (6 bases). This CDR3 is 14 amino acids long. V lost 8 bases, J lost 3 bases, and 17 bases lay in between. Germline V gene sequence: CDR1 SGHTA, CDR2 FQGNSA. The CDR3: CASGTTGTHYEQYF. The CDR3 DNA reads TGTGCCAGCGGCACGACCGGGACACACTACGAGCAGTACTTC.

V is TRBV10-3 and J is TRBJ2-7, with a possible D match to TRBD2 (7 bases). Trimming took 10 bases from V and 4 from J, leaving 20 bases between them. Germline CDR1 is ENHRY and CDR2 is SYGVKD. CDR3 length equals 14 residues. CDR3 region: CATKGGLAVYEQYF. The CDR3 nucleotides are TGTGCCACGAAGGGGGGGCTAGCGGTTTACGAGCAGTACTTC.

The chain uses TRBV7-9 and TRBJ2-7; D perhaps matches TRBD1 (5 bases). Trimming removed 5 bases from V and 3 bases from J, with 17 bases in between. Per germline, CDR1 SEHNR and CDR2 FQNEAQ (reference sequence). The CDR3 is 15 residues long. For the CDR3, the DNA is TGTGCCAGCAGCATGATTTGGCAGGGCGACTACGAGCAGTACTTC. Translated, it gives CASSMIWQGDYEQYF.

The chain uses TRBV9 and TRBJ1-5; D is ambiguous. The CDR3 sequence is 11 residues long. Trimming stripped 9 bases from V and 11 bases from J, with 15 bases between. Per germline, CDR1 SGDLS and CDR2 YYNGEE. CDR3 protein: CATFGGQTQHF. The CDR3 nucleotides are TGTGCCACCTTTGGAGGCCAAACCCAGCATTTT.

This rearrangement joins TRBV27 to TRBJ1-6; D is unresolved. The CDR3 is 12 residues long. Germline V gives CDR1 MNHEY, CDR2 SMNVEV (reference sequence). With 5 bases removed from V and 10 bases from J, the gap between germline ends came to 9 bases. As DNA, the CDR3 is TGTGCCAGCAGTCCTCGGTCGTCACCCCTCCACTTT. This codes for CASSPRSSPLHF.

Comment on this clone: The limits of the CDR3 on the DNA are not certain, so only TCRdb's listed CDR3 is given. This rearrangement joins TRBV21-1 to TRBJ1-5; the table's D gene call, TRBD1, was not cross checked with the DNA. TRBV21-1 represents a pseudogene. The CDR3 adds up to 15 amino acids, both ends counted. The CDR3 sequence: CASSKFGTGNQPQHF.

The V gene is TRBV2, the J gene TRBJ2-3, with 7 bases lining up with TRBD1. The CDR3 totals 18 residues. V was pared by 4 bases and J by 0 bases, with 13 bases of the junction left unmatched. CDR1 and CDR2 from the germline V gene are SNHLY and FYNNEI. The CDR3 sequence: CASSGRSGQVSSTDTQYF. DNA for the CDR3: TGTGCCAGCAGTGGGAGGTCCGGACAGGTCTCTAGCACAGATACGCAGTATTTT.

This chain joins TRBV7-9 and TRBJ1-2, with 11 bases that match TRBD1. The CDR3 is 16 amino acids. V was pared by 7 bases and J by 4 bases, with 11 bases of the junction left unmatched. Germline CDR1 SEHNR, CDR2 FQNEAQ (reference sequence). CDR3 nucleotides: TGTGCCAGCACCCATGGAGGGACAGGGGGTAGCTATGGCTACACCTTC. It specifies CASTHGGTGGSYGYTF.

V usage is TRBV11-2 and J usage is TRBJ2-7; the D gene is possibly TRBD1 (6 bases). In germline, CDR1 is SGHAT, CDR2 FQNNGV. Trimming took off 3 bases at V and 0 bases at J, with 9 bases between the two ends. The CDR3 is 14 amino acids. In nucleotides, the CDR3 is TGTGCCAGCAGCTTCGGACAGAACTCCTACGAGCAGTACTTC. This codes for CASSFGQNSYEQYF.

In this sample, this clone turned up a few times. V is TRBV6-1 and J is TRBJ1-6; D may be TRBD1 (5 bases). Trimming stripped 3 bases from V and 5 bases from J, with 5 bases between. CDR3 size: 13 residues. Germline CDR1 is MNHNS and CDR2 is SASEGT. CDR3 sequence reads: CASSDRDNSPLHF. The CDR3 DNA is TGTGCCAGCAGTGACAGGGATAATTCACCCCTCCACTTT.

This chain connects TRBV29-1 to TRBJ1-3; D is unresolved. V lost 7 bases, J lost 2 bases, and 9 bases lay in between. This CDR3 is 12 amino acids long. CDR1 is SQVTM and CDR2 is ANQGSEA in the germline V gene. Written as DNA, the CDR3 is TGCAGCGCCAGATCTCCTGGAAACACCATATATTTT. As protein: CSARSPGNTIYF.

This chain uses TRBV30 with TRBJ1-6, with TRBD1 matching over 8 bases. The V and J ends lost 3 bases and 11 bases, in that order; junction bases with no gene match: 6. The V gene's germline CDR1 is GTSNPN and CDR2 SVGIG (reference sequence). The CDR3 runs to 13 residues. The DNA for the CDR3 is TGTGCCTGGAGGCGGGACAGGTCGGCACCCCTCCACTTT. Its translation: CAWRRDRSAPLHF. Using reference TRBV30 and TRBJ1-6 for the parts outside the CDR3, the full variable domain is SQTIHQWPATLVQPVGSPLSLECTVEGTSNPNLYWYRQAAGRGLQLLFYSVGIGQISSEVPQNLSASRPQDRQFILSSKKLLLSDSGFYLCAWRRDRSAPLHFGNGTRLTVT.

The chain uses TRBV19 and TRBJ2-1; the match to TRBD2 covers 14 bases. CDR3 length: 15 amino acids. Germline V gene data show CDR1 as LNHDA and CDR2 as SQIVND (reference sequence). J was trimmed by 8 bases and V by 7 bases; bases with no gene match: 7. CDR3 coding DNA: TGTGCCAGTACTAAAACGGGACTAGCGGGAGATGAGCAGTTCTTC. As protein: CASTKTGLAGDEQFF.

The chain links TRBV4-2 to TRBJ2-3, with 9 bases identical to TRBD2. Looked up from germline, CDR1 is LGHNA and CDR2 is YNFKEQ. V lost 0 bases and J lost 4; bases outside the gene matches: 8. The CDR3 length is 17 residues. This CDR3 reads CASSQDFSGGRADTQYF. As DNA, the CDR3 is TGTGCCAGCAGCCAAGATTTCAGCGGGGGGAGGGCAGATACGCAGTATTTT.

This clone was seen once. The chain has TRBV7-6 and TRBJ2-1; D is undetermined. Germline lookup yields CDR1 SGHVS and CDR2 FNYEAQ. This CDR3 region has 12 residues. Trimming removed 5 bases at V and 7 bases at J, with 9 bases between. The CDR3 here is CASSLPPNEQFF. As DNA, the CDR3 is TGTGCCAGCAGCCTACCCCCTAATGAGCAGTTCTTC.

The rearrangement uses TRBV11-2 and TRBJ2-6; TRBD1 aligns across 8 bases. The V and J ends lost 5 bases and 8 bases, in that order; junction bases with no gene match: 14. Germline V CDR1 and CDR2: SGHAT, FQNNGV. This CDR3 comprises 17 residues. The CDR3 coding sequence is TGTGCCAGCAGCCCCGGGACAGGCGCCTTCTTTACCAACGTCCTGACTTTC. Its protein product is CASSPGTGAFFTNVLTF.

The chain couples TRBV5-5 to TRBJ2-5; D possibly corresponds to TRBD1 (6 bases). The CDR3 is 15 residues long. Deletions cut 2 bases from V and 4 bases from J, with 15 bases between. CDR1 SGHKS and CDR2 YYEKEE come from the germline V gene (reference sequence). CDR3 sequence: CASSFFAGDGETQYF. The CDR3 DNA reads as TGTGCCAGCAGCTTCTTTGCAGGGGATGGAGAGACCCAGTACTTC.

V is TRBV2 and J is TRBJ2-7; 7 bases are a match to TRBD1. The CDR3 runs 12 residues. V gave up 9 bases and J gave up 2 bases; unmatched junction bases: 4. CDR1 is SNHLY, CDR2 FYNNEI, per germline. The CDR3 sequence is CARGQNAYEQYF. The DNA of the CDR3 is TGTGCCAGGGGACAGAATGCCTACGAGCAGTACTTC. The full variable domain, with the rest looked up from reference TRBV2 and TRBJ2-7, is EPEVTQTPSHQVTQMGQEVILRCVPISNHLYFYWYRQILGQKVEFLVSFYNNEISEKSEIFDDQFSVERPDGSNFTLKIRSTKLEDSAMYFCARGQNAYEQYFGPGTRLTVT.